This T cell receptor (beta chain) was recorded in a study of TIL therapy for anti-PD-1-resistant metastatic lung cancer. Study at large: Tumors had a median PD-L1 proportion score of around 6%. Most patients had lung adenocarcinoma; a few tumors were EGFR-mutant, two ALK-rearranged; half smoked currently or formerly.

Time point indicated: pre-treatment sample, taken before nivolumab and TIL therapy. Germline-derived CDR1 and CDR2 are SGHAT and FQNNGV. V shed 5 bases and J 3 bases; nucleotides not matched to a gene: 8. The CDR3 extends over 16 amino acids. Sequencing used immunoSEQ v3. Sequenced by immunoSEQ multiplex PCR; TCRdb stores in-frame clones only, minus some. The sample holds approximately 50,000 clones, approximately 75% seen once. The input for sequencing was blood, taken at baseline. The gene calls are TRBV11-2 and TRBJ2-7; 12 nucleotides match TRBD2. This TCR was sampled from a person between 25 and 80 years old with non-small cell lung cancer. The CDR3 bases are TGTGCCAGCAGCCCTCGACTAGCGGGGGCTGGCTACGAGCAGTACTTC. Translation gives CASSPRLAGAGYEQYF.